These 19 T cell receptor beta chains share one sample of origin, sequenced in a study of blood T cell repertoires in COVID-19. Sequencing used immunoSEQ multiplex PCR; TCRdb keeps in-frame clones, though not all of them. Found here are more than 250,000 clones, 70% to 90% of them singletons; the top ten hold 3.5% to 5.5%. The specimen sequenced was peripheral blood. The receptors originated from a man in his fifties or sixties who had recovered from COVID-19.

The V and J genes are TRBV9 and TRBJ2-2; D may be TRBD2 (5 bases). V gave up 0 bases and J gave up 6 bases, with 15 bases separating them. The CDR3 sequence is 16 residues long. Germline V gene sequence: CDR1 SGDLS, CDR2 YYNGEE. For the CDR3, the DNA is TGTGCCAGCAGCGTAGGGGGAGAAGGTTACGCCGGGGAGCTGTTTTTT. It yields the protein CASSVGGEGYAGELFF.

The genes are TRBV2 and TRBJ1-2; D gene unclear. Germline V gene data show CDR1 as SNHLY and CDR2 as FYNNEI. The V end lost 5 bases, the J end lost 4 bases, and 8 bases lay between the germline ends. The length of the CDR3 is 12 residues. The CDR3 spells CASSPDTYGYTF. DNA of the CDR3: TGTGCCAGCAGTCCAGACACCTATGGCTACACCTTC.

The V and J genes are TRBV6-5 and TRBJ2-1, with 8 bases identical to TRBD1. V dropped 10 bases and J dropped 8; count of bases not matched to a gene: 4. This CDR3 is built from 11 residues. CDR1 is MNHEY, CDR2 SVGAGI, per germline. As DNA, the CDR3 is TGTGCCACGGACAGGGCTTATGAGCAGTTCTTC. Its protein is CATDRAYEQFF.

The chain employs TRBV11-2 and TRBJ2-1; no clear D. Germline V lookup: CDR1 SGHAT, CDR2 FQNNGV. The CDR3 runs to 15 residues. Trimming took off 2 bases at V and 2 bases at J, with 10 bases between the two ends. The CDR3 here is CASSLTSATYNEQFF. The CDR3 nucleotides read TGTGCCAGCAGCTTAACCTCAGCGACCTACAATGAGCAGTTCTTC. Based on the CDR3 plus reference TRBV11-2 and TRBJ2-1, the full variable domain is EAGVAQSPRYKIIEKRQSVAFWCNPISGHATLYWYQQILGQGPKLLIQFQNNGVVDDSQLPKDRFSAERLKGVDSTLKIQPAKLEDSAVYLCASSLTSATYNEQFFGPGTRLTVL.

This clone appeared a few times. The chain employs TRBV7-3 and TRBJ2-1; maybe TRBD2 (6 bases). Germline values: CDR1 SGHTA, CDR2 FQGTGA. Trimming removed 5 bases from V and 6 bases from J, with 17 bases in between. CDR3 length equals 15 residues. CDR3 sequence (DNA): TGTGCCAGCAGCCCTGGGCCTTACGGGGGCAATGAGCAGTTCTTC. It encodes CASSPGPYGGNEQFF.

V is TRBV7-8 and J is TRBJ2-1; D not resolved. CDR1 is SGHVS and CDR2 is FQNEAQ in the germline V gene. This CDR3 region has 15 residues. V lost 2 bases and J lost 0, with 8 bases in between. DNA of the CDR3: TGTGCCAGCAGCTTACGCGAGAGCTCCTACAATGAGCAGTTCTTC. This encodes CASSLRESSYNEQFF.

This rearrangement joins TRBV7-2 to TRBJ1-1, with D hard to call. CDR3 length equals 13 residues. The germline V gene has CDR1 SGHTA and CDR2 FQGNSA. V lost 2 bases and J 1 base, leaving 5 bases between the germline ends. The CDR3 DNA is TGTGCCAGCAGCTTATCCCAGAACACTGAAGCTTTCTTT. Translated: CASSLSQNTEAFF. The full variable domain, completed using reference TRBV7-2 and TRBJ1-1, is GAGVSQSPSNKVTEKGKDVELRCDPISGHTALYWYRQSLGQGLEFLIYFQGNSAPDKSGLPSDRFSAERTGGSVSTLTIQRTQQEDSAVYLCASSLSQNTEAFFGQGTRLTVV.

This chain connects TRBV18 to TRBJ1-4; TRBD1 agrees at 7 bases. Trimming cost V 3 bases and J 5 bases; bases outside gene matches: 9. This CDR3 region has 16 residues. Germline lookup yields CDR1 KGHSH and CDR2 LQKENI. CDR3: CASSPDRVGENEKLFF. CDR3 DNA: TGTGCCAGCTCACCCGACAGGGTGGGGGAAAATGAAAAACTGTTTTTT.

The chain joins TRBV4-2 to TRBJ2-5, with D possibly matching TRBD2 (6 bases). This CDR3 has 14 residues. The germline V and J ends were trimmed by 0 bases and 10 bases, with 15 bases remaining between them. Germline V gene data show CDR1 as LGHNA and CDR2 as YNFKEQ. This CDR3 reads CASSQDQGPSVQYF. In nucleotides, the CDR3 is TGTGCCAGCAGCCAAGATCAAGGACCTAGCGTCCAGTACTTC.

The rearrangement links TRBV7-9 to TRBJ2-2, with D possibly matching TRBD1 (6 bases). Trimming removed 11 bases from V and 2 bases from J, with 12 bases in between. The CDR3 has 13 amino acids. The V gene's germline CDR1 is SEHNR and CDR2 FQNEAQ (reference sequence). The CDR3 nucleotides read TGTGCCGGGACAACGACCAACACCGGGGAGCTGTTTTTT. Protein: CAGTTTNTGELFF.

Written as DNA, the CDR3 is TGTGCCAGCAGCTCACAACTAGCGGGGGGCTGGGGGAGCACAGATACGCAGTATTTT. This encodes CASSSQLAGGWGSTDTQYF. The rearrangement uses TRBV7-8 and TRBJ2-3; 12 bases line up with TRBD2. This CDR3 has 19 amino acids. J was trimmed by 0 bases and V by 4 bases; bases with no gene match: 11. The germline V gene encodes CDR1 SGHVS and CDR2 FQNEAQ.

This clone appeared many times. CDR3 in DNA: TGTGCCAGTAGTATGGGTGGACAGGGTAGGGTAATCAACACTGAAGCTTTCTTT. This codes for CASSMGGQGRVINTEAFF. The chain links TRBV19 to TRBJ1-1; 8 nucleotides align to TRBD1. V gave up 3 bases and J gave up 2 bases; unmatched junction bases: 14. CDR3 length: 18 residues. Germline V lookup: CDR1 LNHDA, CDR2 SQIVND (reference sequence).

V gene TRBV7-2 combines with J gene TRBJ2-7; maybe TRBD1 (6 bases). This CDR3 has 14 amino acids. Trimming took 4 bases from V and 2 from J, leaving 12 bases between them. Germline-derived CDR1 and CDR2 are SGHTA and FQGNSA. The CDR3 here is CASSSTRQAYEQYF. CDR3 nucleotides: TGTGCCAGCAGCTCCACTAGACAGGCCTACGAGCAGTACTTC.

The V call is TRBV5-4, the J call TRBJ2-3, with TRBD1 as a possible D gene (6 bases). CDR3 length: 16 residues. CDR1 is SGHNT and CDR2 is YYREEE in the germline V gene (reference sequence). The V gene lost 4 bases and the J gene lost 4 bases, with 19 bases spanning the gap. The CDR3, as DNA: TGTGCCAGCAGCGTACTACAGGGATTGGCGGCAGATACGCAGTATTTT. Translated: CASSVLQGLAADTQYF.

CDR3 bases: TGTGCCAGCAGCAGCGGGACAGGGGGCATCTTAGTATCTTACAATGAGCAGTTCTTC. It encodes CASSSGTGGILVSYNEQFF. The V and J genes are TRBV5-8 and TRBJ2-1, with 12 bases fitting TRBD1. J was trimmed by 4 bases and V by 4 bases; bases with no gene match: 15. The CDR3 sequence is 19 residues long. Germline loops: CDR1 SGHTS, CDR2 YDEGEE.

This chain uses TRBV7-3 with TRBJ2-3; 13 bases agree with TRBD2. The CDR3 sequence is 16 residues long. The junction had 2 bases not matched to a gene; V was cut back by 5 bases and J by 0 bases. CDR1 is SGHTA, CDR2 FQGTGA, per germline. The CDR3 DNA reads TGTGCCAGCAGCAAGGGACTAGCGGGGAGCACAGATACGCAGTATTTT. Amino acids: CASSKGLAGSTDTQYF.

V gene TRBV3-1 (or the pseudogene TRBV3-2) combines with J gene TRBJ2-2; D uncertain. The V end was cut by 9 bases, the J end by 7 bases, with 15 bases between. The CDR3 runs 13 residues. The V gene's germline CDR1 is LGHDT and CDR2 YNNKEL (reference sequence). CDR3 sequence reads: CASSGRRNGELFF. In DNA form, the CDR3 reads TGTGCCAGTTCGGGTCGTAGAAACGGGGAGCTGTTTTTT.

The genes are TRBV19 and TRBJ2-3, with a possible D match to TRBD1 (6 bases). The CDR3 loop spans 15 amino acids. Trimming took off 6 bases at V and 2 bases at J, with 15 bases between the two ends. Per germline, CDR1 LNHDA and CDR2 SQIVND (reference sequence). CDR3 sequence (DNA): TGTGCCAGTAGCCGACTCGGACAGCCCACAGATACGCAGTATTTT. Translating it yields CASSRLGQPTDTQYF.

V gene TRBV28 combines with J gene TRBJ2-3, with unresolved D. V was cut by 1 base and J by 2 bases, with 10 bases left in between. Germline values: CDR1 MDHEN, CDR2 SYDVKM. CDR3 size: 15 residues. The CDR3 protein is CASSLSTENTDTQYF. The CDR3 DNA sequence: TGTGCCAGCAGTTTATCCACAGAGAACACAGATACGCAGTATTTT.